This TCR beta chain appears in the sequencing data of a study of lymphopenia after photon versus proton radiotherapy. Whole-study findings and limits: After the lymphocyte nadir, photon-treated repertoires showed oligoclonal expansion, especially of CD8+ Temra cells. Photon-treated patients lost naive T cells and TCR diversity; proton-treated stayed stable.

With respect to this clone: Its cognate antigen is unknown.

Only in-frame clones appear in the TCRdb table, and some are missing; sequencing was by immunoSEQ multiplex PCR. The sample has over 4,500 clones; around 70% are singletons. The CDR3 consists of 15 residues. Trimming took 1 base from V and 7 from J, leaving 15 bases between them. Germline V lookup: CDR1 SGDLS, CDR2 YYNGEE. The gene calls are TRBV9 and TRBJ2-1; D perhaps matches TRBD2 (6 bases). This sample comprised peripheral blood, obtained from a patient treated with proton-based radiotherapy. The clonotype originates from an elderly man with esophageal cancer. The CDR3 DNA is TGTGCCAGCAGCGTATTTACGGGAGTTTTTAATGAGCAGTTCTTC. Translation gives CASSVFTGVFNEQFF. The whole variable domain, remainder taken from reference TRBV9 and TRBJ2-1, is DSGVTQTPKHLITATGQRVTLRCSPRSGDLSVYWYQQSLDQGLQFLIQYYNGEERAKGNILERFSAQQFPDLHSELNLSSLELGDSALYFCASSVFTGVFNEQFFGPGTRLTVL.